This TCR beta chain was identified during a study of blood T cell repertoires in COVID-19. The CDR3 loop spans 16 amino acids. From germline, CDR1 is MNHEY and CDR2 SVGAGI. Trimming removed 0 bases at V and 1 base at J, with 12 bases between. Methods used by the authors: Nucleated cell counts were estimated from reference gene primer amplification. Assay: immunoSEQ multiplex PCR; the TCRdb copy retains only in-frame clones and omits some. V, J and clone size are those of that table, while D and trimming were read from the DNA. This table holds more than 300,000 clones, around nine tenths found once. This receptor was taken from a woman in her late teens or twenties who had recovered from COVID-19. This chain links TRBV6-5 with TRBJ1-2; D may be TRBD1 (6 bases). The sample taken for sequencing was PBMCs or T cells enriched from blood (not recorded which). The CDR3 reads CASSYSAGGINYGYTF. The CDR3 region has the DNA TGTGCCAGCAGTTACTCGGCGGGGGGCATTAACTATGGCTACACCTTC.